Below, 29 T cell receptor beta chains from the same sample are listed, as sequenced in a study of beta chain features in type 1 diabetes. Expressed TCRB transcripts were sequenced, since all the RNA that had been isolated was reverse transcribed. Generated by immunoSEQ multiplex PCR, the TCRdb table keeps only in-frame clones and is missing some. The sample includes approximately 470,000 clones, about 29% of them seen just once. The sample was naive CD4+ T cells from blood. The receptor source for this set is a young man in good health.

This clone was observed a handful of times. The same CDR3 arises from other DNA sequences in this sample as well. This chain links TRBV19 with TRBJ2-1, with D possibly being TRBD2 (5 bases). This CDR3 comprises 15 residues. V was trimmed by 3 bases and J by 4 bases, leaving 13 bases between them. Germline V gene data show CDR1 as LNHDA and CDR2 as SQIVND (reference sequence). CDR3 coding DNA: TGTGCCAGTAGTATCGGGCTAGCAATATACAATGAGCAGTTCTTC. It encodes CASSIGLAIYNEQFF.

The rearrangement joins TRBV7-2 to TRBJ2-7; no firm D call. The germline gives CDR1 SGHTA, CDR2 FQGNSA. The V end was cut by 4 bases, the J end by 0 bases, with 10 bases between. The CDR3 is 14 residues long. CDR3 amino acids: CASSSFFGSYEQYF. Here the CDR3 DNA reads TGTGCCAGCAGCTCATTTTTCGGCTCCTACGAGCAGTACTTC.

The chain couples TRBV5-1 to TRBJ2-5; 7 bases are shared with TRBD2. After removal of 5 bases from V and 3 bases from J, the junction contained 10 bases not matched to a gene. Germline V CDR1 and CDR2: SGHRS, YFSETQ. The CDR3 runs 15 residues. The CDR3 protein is CASSEAGSAEETQYF. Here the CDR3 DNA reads TGCGCCAGCAGTGAAGCGGGATCCGCGGAAGAGACCCAGTACTTC.

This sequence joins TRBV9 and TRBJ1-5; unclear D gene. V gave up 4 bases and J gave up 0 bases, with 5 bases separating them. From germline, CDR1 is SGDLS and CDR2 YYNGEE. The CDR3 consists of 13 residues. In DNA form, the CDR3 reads TGTGCCAGCAGCAGCAGTAGCAATCAGCCCCAGCATTTT. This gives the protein CASSSSSNQPQHF.

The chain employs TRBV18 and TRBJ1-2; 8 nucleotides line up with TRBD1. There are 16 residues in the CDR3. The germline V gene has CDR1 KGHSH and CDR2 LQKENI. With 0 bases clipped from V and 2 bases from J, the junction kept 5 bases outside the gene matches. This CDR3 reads CASSPPGQVENYGYTF. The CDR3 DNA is TGTGCCAGCTCACCACCGGGACAGGTCGAGAACTATGGCTACACCTTC.

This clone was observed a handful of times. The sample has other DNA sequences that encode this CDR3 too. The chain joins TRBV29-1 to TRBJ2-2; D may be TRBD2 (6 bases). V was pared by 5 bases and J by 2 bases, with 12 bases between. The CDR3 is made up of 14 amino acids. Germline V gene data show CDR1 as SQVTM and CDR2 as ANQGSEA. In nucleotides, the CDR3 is TGCAGCGTTACCGGGACTCCTAACACCGGGGAGCTGTTTTTT. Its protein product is CSVTGTPNTGELFF.

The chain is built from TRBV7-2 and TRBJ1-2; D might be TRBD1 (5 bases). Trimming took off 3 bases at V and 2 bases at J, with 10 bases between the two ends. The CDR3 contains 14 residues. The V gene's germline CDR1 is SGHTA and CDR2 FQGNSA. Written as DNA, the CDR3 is TGTGCCAGCAGCTTCAAGGGGAGGAACTATGGCTACACCTTC. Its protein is CASSFKGRNYGYTF.

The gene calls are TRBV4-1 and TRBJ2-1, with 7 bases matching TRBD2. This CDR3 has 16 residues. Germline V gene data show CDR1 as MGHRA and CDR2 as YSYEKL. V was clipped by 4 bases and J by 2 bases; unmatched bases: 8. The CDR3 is CASSRELARAYNEQFF. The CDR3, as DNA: TGCGCCAGCAGCCGAGAACTAGCGCGCGCCTACAATGAGCAGTTCTTC.

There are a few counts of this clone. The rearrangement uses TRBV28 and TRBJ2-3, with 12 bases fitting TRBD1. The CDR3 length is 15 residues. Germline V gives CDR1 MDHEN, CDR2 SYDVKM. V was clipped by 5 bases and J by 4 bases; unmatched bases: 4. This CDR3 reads CASSTGTGGADTQYF. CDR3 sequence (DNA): TGTGCCAGCAGTACCGGGACAGGGGGCGCAGATACGCAGTATTTT.

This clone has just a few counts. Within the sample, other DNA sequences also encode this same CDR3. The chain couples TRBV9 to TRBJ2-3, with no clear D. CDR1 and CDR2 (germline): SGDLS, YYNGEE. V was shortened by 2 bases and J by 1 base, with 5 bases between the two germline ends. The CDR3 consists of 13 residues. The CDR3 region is CASSVPGTDTQYF. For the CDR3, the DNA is TGTGCCAGCAGCGTTCCTGGCACAGATACGCAGTATTTT.

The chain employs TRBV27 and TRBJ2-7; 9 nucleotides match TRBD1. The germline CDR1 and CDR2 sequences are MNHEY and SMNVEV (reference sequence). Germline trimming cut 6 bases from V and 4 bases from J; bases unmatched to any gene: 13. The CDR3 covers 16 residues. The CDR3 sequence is CASRRNIRGQGYEQYF. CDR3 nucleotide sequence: TGTGCCAGCAGAAGAAATATACGGGGACAGGGATACGAGCAGTACTTC.

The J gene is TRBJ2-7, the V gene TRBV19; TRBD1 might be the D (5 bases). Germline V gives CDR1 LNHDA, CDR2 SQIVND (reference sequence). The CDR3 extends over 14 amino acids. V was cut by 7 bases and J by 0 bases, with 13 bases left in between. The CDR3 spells CASKNRTSSYEQYF. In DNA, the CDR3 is TGTGCCAGTAAAAACAGGACGAGCTCCTACGAGCAGTACTTC.

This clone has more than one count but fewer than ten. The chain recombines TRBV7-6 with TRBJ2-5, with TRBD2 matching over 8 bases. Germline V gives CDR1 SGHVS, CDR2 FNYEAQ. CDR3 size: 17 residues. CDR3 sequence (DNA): TGTGTCCCCCCCGCGGAGCGGGAGCACGAATACCAAGAGACCCAGTACTTC. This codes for CVPPAEREHEYQETQYF.

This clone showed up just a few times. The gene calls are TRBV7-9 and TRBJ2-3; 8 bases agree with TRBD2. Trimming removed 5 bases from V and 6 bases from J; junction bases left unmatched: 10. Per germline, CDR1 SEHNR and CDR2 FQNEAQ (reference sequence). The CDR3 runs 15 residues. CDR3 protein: CASSPERGPVDTQYF. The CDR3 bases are TGTGCCAGCAGCCCGGAGCGGGGGCCGGTGGATACGCAGTATTTT. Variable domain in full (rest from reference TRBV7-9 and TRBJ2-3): DTGVSQNPRHKITKRGQNVTFRCDPISEHNRLYWYRQTLGQGPEFLTYFQNEAQLEKSRLLSDRFSAERPKGSFSTLEIQRTEQGDSAMYLCASSPERGPVDTQYFGPGTRLTVL.

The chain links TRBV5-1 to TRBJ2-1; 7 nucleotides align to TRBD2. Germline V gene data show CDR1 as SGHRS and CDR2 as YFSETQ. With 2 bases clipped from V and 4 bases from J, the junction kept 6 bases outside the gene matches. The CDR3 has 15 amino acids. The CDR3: CASSLSGASYNEQFF. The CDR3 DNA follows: TGCGCCAGCAGCTTAAGCGGGGCGTCATACAATGAGCAGTTCTTC.

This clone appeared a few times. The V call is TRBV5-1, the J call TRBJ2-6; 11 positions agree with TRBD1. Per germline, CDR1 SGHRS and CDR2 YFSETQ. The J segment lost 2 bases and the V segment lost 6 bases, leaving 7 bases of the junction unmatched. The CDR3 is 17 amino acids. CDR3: CASTSSGQGAGANVLTF. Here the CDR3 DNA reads TGCGCCAGCACCTCGTCGGGACAGGGGGCTGGGGCCAACGTCCTGACTTTC.

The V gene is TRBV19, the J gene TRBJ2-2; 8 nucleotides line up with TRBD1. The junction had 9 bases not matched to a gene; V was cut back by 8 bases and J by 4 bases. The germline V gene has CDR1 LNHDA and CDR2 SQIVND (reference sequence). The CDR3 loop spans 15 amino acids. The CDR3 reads CASLSGQGATGELFF. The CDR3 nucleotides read TGTGCCAGTCTCTCCGGACAGGGTGCCACCGGGGAGCTGTTTTTT.

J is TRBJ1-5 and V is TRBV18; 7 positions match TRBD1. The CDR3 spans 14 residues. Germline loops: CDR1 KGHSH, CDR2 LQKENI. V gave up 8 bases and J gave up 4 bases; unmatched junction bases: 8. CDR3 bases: TGTGCCAGCCAAGTAGGGGGCGGTAATCAGCCCCAGCATTTT. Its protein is CASQVGGGNQPQHF.

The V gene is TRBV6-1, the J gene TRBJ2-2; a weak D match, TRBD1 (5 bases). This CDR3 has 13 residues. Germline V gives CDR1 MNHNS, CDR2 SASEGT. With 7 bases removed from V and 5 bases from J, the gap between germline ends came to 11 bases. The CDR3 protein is CASTSAGTGELFF. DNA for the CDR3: TGTGCCAGCACCTCGGCAGGGACCGGGGAGCTGTTTTTT.

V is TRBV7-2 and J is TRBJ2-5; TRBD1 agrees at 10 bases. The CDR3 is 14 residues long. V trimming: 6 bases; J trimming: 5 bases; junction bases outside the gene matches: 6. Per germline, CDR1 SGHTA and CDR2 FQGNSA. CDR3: CASRPTGGGETQYF. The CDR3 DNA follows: TGTGCCAGCAGGCCGACAGGGGGCGGGGAGACCCAGTACTTC.

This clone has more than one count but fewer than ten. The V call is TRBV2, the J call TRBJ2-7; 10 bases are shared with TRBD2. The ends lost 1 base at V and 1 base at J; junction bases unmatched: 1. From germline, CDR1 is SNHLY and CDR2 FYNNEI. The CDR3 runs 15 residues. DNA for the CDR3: TGTGCCAGCAGTGAAGGGACTAGCGGTTCCTACGAGCAGTACTTC. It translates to CASSEGTSGSYEQYF.

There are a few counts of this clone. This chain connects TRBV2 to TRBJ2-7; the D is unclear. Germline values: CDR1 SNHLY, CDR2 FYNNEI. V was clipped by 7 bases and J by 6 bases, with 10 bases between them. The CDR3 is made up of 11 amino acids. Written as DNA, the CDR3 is TGTGCCAGCACCTCACTTGGCGAGCAGTACTTC. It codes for CASTSLGEQYF.

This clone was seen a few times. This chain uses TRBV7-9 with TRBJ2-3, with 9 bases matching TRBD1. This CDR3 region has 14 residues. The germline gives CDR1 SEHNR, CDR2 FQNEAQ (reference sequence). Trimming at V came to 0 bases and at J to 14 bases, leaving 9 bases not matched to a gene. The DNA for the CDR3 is TGTGCCAGCAGCTTAGCCTTGGGACAGGGAGTCCTGTATTTT. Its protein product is CASSLALGQGVLYF.

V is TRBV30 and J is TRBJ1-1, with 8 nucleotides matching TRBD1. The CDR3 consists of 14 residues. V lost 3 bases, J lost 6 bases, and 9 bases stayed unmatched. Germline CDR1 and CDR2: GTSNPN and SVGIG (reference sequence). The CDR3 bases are TGTGCCTGGAGCCTGGACAGGGCTGTTGCTGAAGCTTTCTTT. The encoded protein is CAWSLDRAVAEAFF.

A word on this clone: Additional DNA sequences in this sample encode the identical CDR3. Here the CDR3 DNA reads TGCGCCAGCAGCCAGGGACTAGCGAAGGAGACCCAGTACTTC. It is translated as CASSQGLAKETQYF. The chain has TRBV4-3 and TRBJ2-5, with 10 bases that match TRBD2. CDR1 LGHNA and CDR2 YSLEER come from the germline V gene. CDR3 length: 14 residues. Trimming at V came to 3 bases and at J to 5 bases, leaving 3 bases not matched to a gene.

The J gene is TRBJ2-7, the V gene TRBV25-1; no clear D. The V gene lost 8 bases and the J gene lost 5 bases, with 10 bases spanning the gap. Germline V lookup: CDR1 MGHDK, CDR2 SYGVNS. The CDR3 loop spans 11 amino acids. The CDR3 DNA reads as TGTGCCAGCGAGGCGGTTCACGAGCAGTACTTC. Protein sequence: CASEAVHEQYF.

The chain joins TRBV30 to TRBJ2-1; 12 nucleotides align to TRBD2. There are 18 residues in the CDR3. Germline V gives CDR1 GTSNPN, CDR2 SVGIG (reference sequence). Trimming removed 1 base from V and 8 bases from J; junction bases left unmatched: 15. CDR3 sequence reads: CAWSEASGRAWKADEQFF. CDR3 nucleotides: TGTGCCTGGAGTGAAGCTAGCGGGAGGGCTTGGAAAGCGGATGAGCAGTTCTTC.

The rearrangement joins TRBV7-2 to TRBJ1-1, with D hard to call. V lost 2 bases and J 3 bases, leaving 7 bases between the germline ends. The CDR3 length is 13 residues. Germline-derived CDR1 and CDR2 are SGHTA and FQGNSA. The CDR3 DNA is TGTGCCAGCAGCTTACGTAGGGACACTGAAGCTTTCTTT. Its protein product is CASSLRRDTEAFF. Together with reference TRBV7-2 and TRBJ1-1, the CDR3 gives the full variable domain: GAGVSQSPSNKVTEKGKDVELRCDPISGHTALYWYRQSLGQGLEFLIYFQGNSAPDKSGLPSDRFSAERTGGSVSTLTIQRTQQEDSAVYLCASSLRRDTEAFFGQGTRLTVV.

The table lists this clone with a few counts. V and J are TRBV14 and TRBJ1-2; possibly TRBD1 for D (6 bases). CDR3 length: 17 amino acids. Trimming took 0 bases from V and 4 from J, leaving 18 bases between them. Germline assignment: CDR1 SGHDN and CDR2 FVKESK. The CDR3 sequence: CASSQDLTGPRGYGYTF. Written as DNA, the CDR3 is TGTGCCAGCAGCCAAGATCTCACAGGGCCAAGAGGCTATGGCTACACCTTC.